Listed here are 2 T cell receptor beta chains from one sample, sequenced in a study of blood T cell repertoires in COVID-19. Some clones are missing from TCRdb's copy, which holds only in-frame ones; the method was immunoSEQ multiplex PCR. This table has approximately 210,000 clones, about nine tenths appearing once. The sample comprised PBMCs or T cells enriched from blood (not recorded which). The receptor source for this set is a man aged 25 to 45 in a cohort exposed to, infected with or recovered from COVID-19 (not recorded which).

The rearrangement links TRBV18 to TRBJ2-3; 12 bases align to TRBD2. Germline V gene sequence: CDR1 KGHSH, CDR2 LQKENI. This CDR3 is 17 amino acids long. The ends lost 2 bases at V and 1 base at J; junction bases unmatched: 4. CDR3 protein: CASSPSRTSGGTDTQYF. In DNA form, the CDR3 reads TGTGCCAGCTCACCAAGTCGGACTAGCGGGGGCACAGATACGCAGTATTTT.

The chain uses TRBV28 and TRBJ2-1, with D possibly being TRBD1 (6 bases). The CDR3 runs to 11 residues. The germline V gene has CDR1 MDHEN and CDR2 SYDVKM. V shed 7 bases and J shed 10 bases, with 11 bases lying between them. The CDR3 sequence is CASTDRREQFF. The CDR3 nucleotides read TGTGCCAGCACCGACAGGCGGGAGCAGTTCTTC.